Presented here are 25 T cell receptor beta chains from one specimen sequenced in a study of technical replicates of blood from a few donors. Sequencing used immunoSEQ multiplex PCR; TCRdb keeps in-frame clones, though not all of them. The sample has tens of thousands of clones; roughly 94% are singletons. The material sequenced was T cells isolated from PBMCs. These receptors came from a human donor in good health.

A few counts support this clone. The chain employs TRBV19 and TRBJ2-6; D is uncertain. The CDR3 is 14 amino acids. The V gene lost 5 bases and the J gene lost 5 bases, with 10 bases spanning the gap. Looked up from germline, CDR1 is LNHDA and CDR2 is SQIVND (reference sequence). DNA for the CDR3: TGTGCCAGTAGTCCACAAAGTCGGGCCAACGTCCTGACTTTC. It codes for CASSPQSRANVLTF.

The V and J genes are TRBV7-9 and TRBJ2-7, with TRBD1 matching over 8 bases. Trimming at V came to 11 bases and at J to 4 bases, leaving 10 bases not matched to a gene. Per the germline V gene, CDR1 is SEHNR and CDR2 is FQNEAQ (reference sequence). CDR3 size: 13 residues. The CDR3 reads CAFEDREKYEQYF. CDR3 sequence (DNA): TGTGCCTTTGAGGACAGGGAAAAATACGAGCAGTACTTC.

CDR3 sequence reads: CASSSGPNEQFF. The CDR3 DNA follows: TGTGCCAGCAGCTCTGGCCCTAATGAGCAGTTCTTC. V and J are TRBV7-9 and TRBJ2-1; no reliable D call. V was cut by 4 bases and J by 7 bases, with 8 bases left in between. The CDR3 is 12 residues long. CDR1 and CDR2 (germline): SEHNR, FQNEAQ (reference sequence).

J is TRBJ2-7 and V is TRBV7-6; 10 positions match TRBD2. J gave up 3 bases and V 5 bases, and 7 bases lay outside the gene matches. This CDR3 comprises 15 residues. Looked up from germline, CDR1 is SGHVS and CDR2 is FNYEAQ. The CDR3 reads CASSNGLAGVYEQYF. The CDR3 region has the DNA TGTGCCAGCAGCAACGGGCTAGCGGGAGTCTACGAGCAGTACTTC.

This sequence joins TRBV14 and TRBJ1-1, with D perhaps matching TRBD1 (6 bases). The V gene lost 1 base and the J gene lost 3 bases, with 12 bases spanning the gap. This CDR3 is 15 amino acids long. The V gene's germline CDR1 is SGHDN and CDR2 FVKESK. Written as DNA, the CDR3 is TGTGCCAGCAGCCAAGTCCCAGGGGAGTACACTGAAGCTTTCTTT. Its protein product is CASSQVPGEYTEAFF.

The gene calls are TRBV2 and TRBJ1-5; 11 nucleotides agree with TRBD1. CDR3 length equals 15 residues. Germline V gene data show CDR1 as SNHLY and CDR2 as FYNNEI. V dropped 4 bases and J dropped 4; count of bases not matched to a gene: 3. The CDR3 coding sequence is TGTGCCAGCAGTGCGGGGACAGGGGGGAATCAGCCCCAGCATTTT. Amino acids: CASSAGTGGNQPQHF.

The chain combines TRBV6-1 with TRBJ2-7; the match to TRBD2 covers 9 bases. This CDR3 region has 15 residues. V lost 2 bases and J lost 6; bases outside the gene matches: 8. Germline CDR1 reads MNHNS; CDR2 reads SASEGT. This CDR3 is CASSEWRGGGGEQYF. The CDR3 bases are TGTGCCAGCAGTGAATGGCGGGGGGGAGGCGGCGAGCAGTACTTC.

The chain carries TRBV7-9 and TRBJ2-2; the match to TRBD1 covers 10 bases. CDR3 length equals 14 residues. The J segment lost 6 bases and the V segment lost 7 bases, leaving 5 bases of the junction unmatched. Germline CDR1 reads SEHNR; CDR2 reads FQNEAQ (reference sequence). Here the CDR3 reads CASKKTGGSGELFF. CDR3 DNA: TGTGCCAGCAAGAAGACAGGGGGCTCCGGGGAGCTGTTTTTT.

The rearrangement joins TRBV2 to TRBJ2-1, with 9 bases that match TRBD2. Germline trimming cut 4 bases from V and 3 bases from J; bases unmatched to any gene: 7. CDR1 SNHLY and CDR2 FYNNEI come from the germline V gene. The CDR3 extends over 16 amino acids. The CDR3 region has the DNA TGTGCCAGCAGTGCCTTAGCGGGAGACCACTACAATGAGCAGTTCTTC. Translated, it gives CASSALAGDHYNEQFF.

This sequence joins TRBV6-5 and TRBJ2-3; D is undetermined. The CDR3 is 11 residues long. Per germline, CDR1 MNHEY and CDR2 SVGAGI. Deletions cut 6 bases from V and 4 bases from J, with 5 bases between. The DNA of the CDR3 is TGTGCCAGCAGGCTAGCAGATACGCAGTATTTT. Encoded protein: CASRLADTQYF.

This clone was detected once. This chain uses TRBV19 with TRBJ2-7; 7 nucleotides agree with TRBD2. V shed 8 bases, J shed 0 bases, and the junction held 4 bases outside the gene matches. Germline lookup yields CDR1 LNHDA and CDR2 SQIVND (reference sequence). The CDR3 sequence is 13 residues long. The CDR3 spells CASWGGSSYEQYF. As DNA, the CDR3 is TGTGCCAGTTGGGGCGGGAGCTCCTACGAGCAGTACTTC.

The chain is built from TRBV7-2 and TRBJ1-5, with a tentative D call TRBD1 (6 bases). The CDR3 is made up of 15 amino acids. Germline-derived CDR1 and CDR2 are SGHTA and FQGNSA. The V end was cut by 2 bases, the J end by 7 bases, with 15 bases between. The CDR3 spells CASSLKGGRGQPQHF. The CDR3 coding sequence is TGTGCCAGCAGCTTAAAGGGGGGGAGGGGGCAGCCCCAGCATTTT.

The chain uses TRBV4-1 and TRBJ1-5; the D is unclear. V dropped 4 bases and J dropped 6 bases, with 10 bases sitting between them. This CDR3 comprises 13 residues. Germline values: CDR1 MGHRA, CDR2 YSYEKL. The CDR3 is CASSPTSTQPQHF. For the CDR3, the DNA is TGCGCCAGCAGCCCGACATCGACTCAGCCCCAGCATTTT.

The chain links TRBV4-2 to TRBJ2-5, with TRBD2 identical over 8 bases. The trim removed 2 bases at V and 4 bases at J, leaving 9 bases unmatched. The CDR3 runs to 16 residues. Germline V CDR1 and CDR2: LGHNA, YNFKEQ. The CDR3 region has the DNA TGTGCCAGCAGCCAACACCCGGGGGGGCCAGGAGAGACCCAGTACTTC. Protein product: CASSQHPGGPGETQYF.

The chain couples TRBV19 to TRBJ2-3, with TRBD2 identical over 10 bases. This CDR3 contains 18 residues. The V and J ends lost 0 bases and 2 bases, in that order; junction bases with no gene match: 8. Germline CDR1 reads LNHDA; CDR2 reads SQIVND (reference sequence). CDR3 loop: CASSIDRASGGITDTQYF. The CDR3 coding sequence is TGTGCCAGTAGTATAGATCGCGCTAGCGGGGGAATCACAGATACGCAGTATTTT.

The V call is TRBV18, the J call TRBJ2-2; the match to TRBD2 covers 8 bases. The CDR3 is made up of 18 amino acids. The germline V gene has CDR1 KGHSH and CDR2 LQKENI. Trimming took 2 bases from V and 7 from J; bases not matched to a gene: 15. The CDR3 DNA follows: TGTGCCAGCTCACCATGGGCCGGGGGGGCGAAGAATGTCGGGGAGCTGTTTTTT. Protein product: CASSPWAGGAKNVGELFF.

V gene TRBV2 combines with J gene TRBJ1-2; 7 positions match TRBD1. The CDR3 is 16 amino acids. J lost 0 bases, V lost 3 bases, and 7 bases had no gene match. CDR1 is SNHLY, CDR2 FYNNEI, per germline. The CDR3 loop reads CASSERTGRTNYGYTF. The DNA for the CDR3 is TGTGCCAGCAGTGAGAGGACAGGACGTACTAACTATGGCTACACCTTC. Filled out from reference TRBV2 and TRBJ1-2, the complete variable domain reads EPEVTQTPSHQVTQMGQEVILRCVPISNHLYFYWYRQILGQKVEFLVSFYNNEISEKSEIFDDQFSVERPDGSNFTLKIRSTKLEDSAMYFCASSERTGRTNYGYTFGSGTRLTVV.

J is TRBJ2-5 and V is TRBV9, with 7 bases aligning to TRBD2. With V trimmed by 4 bases and J by 4 bases, 13 bases remained unmatched. Looked up from germline, CDR1 is SGDLS and CDR2 is YYNGEE. The CDR3 is made up of 16 amino acids. CDR3: CASSFTGSGGGETQYF. The CDR3, as DNA: TGTGCCAGCAGCTTTACCGGGTCGGGCGGGGGAGAGACCCAGTACTTC.

In nucleotides, the CDR3 is TGTGCCAGTAGTACCCAGGGGCATTTAGGGGAGACCCAGTACTTC. It is translated as CASSTQGHLGETQYF. The rearrangement links TRBV19 to TRBJ2-5, with D perhaps TRBD1 (6 bases). CDR1 LNHDA and CDR2 SQIVND come from the germline V gene (reference sequence). V lost 4 bases, J lost 5 bases, and 17 bases lay in between. This CDR3 has 15 residues.

This chain joins TRBV5-1 and TRBJ1-4; D is undetermined. Deletions cut 2 bases from V and 6 bases from J, with 11 bases between. This CDR3 is 14 amino acids long. Germline loops: CDR1 SGHRS, CDR2 YFSETQ. The CDR3 loop reads CASSFSAPDEKLFF. The CDR3 DNA follows: TGCGCCAGCAGCTTTAGTGCTCCGGATGAAAAACTGTTTTTT.

This chain links TRBV19 with TRBJ1-2; 9 positions match TRBD1. The germline V gene has CDR1 LNHDA and CDR2 SQIVND (reference sequence). This CDR3 is 12 amino acids long. With V trimmed by 5 bases and J by 12 bases, 7 bases remained unmatched. In nucleotides, the CDR3 is TGTGCCAGTAGTGGGGACAGGGAATCGGACACCTTC. Translation: CASSGDRESDTF. Full variable domain (outside the CDR3, taken from reference TRBV19 and TRBJ1-2): DGGITQSPKYLFRKEGQNVTLSCEQNLNHDAMYWYRQDPGQGLRLIYYSQIVNDFQKGDIAEGYSVSREKKESFPLTVTSAQKNPTAFYLCASSGDRESDTFGSGTRLTVV.

The V call is TRBV9, the J call TRBJ1-2; 8 bases are a match to TRBD1. From germline, CDR1 is SGDLS and CDR2 YYNGEE. The junction had 7 bases not matched to a gene; V was cut back by 2 bases and J by 1 base. CDR3 length: 16 residues. CDR3 nucleotide sequence: TGTGCCAGCAGCGTCGCGACAGGGGTCGGTAACTATGGCTACACCTTC. Translation: CASSVATGVGNYGYTF.

This chain joins TRBV5-1 and TRBJ2-3; tentatively, D is TRBD1 (6 bases). Per germline, CDR1 SGHRS and CDR2 YFSETQ. This CDR3 has 16 amino acids. Trimming left V 1 base short and J 2 bases short, with 14 bases between. The CDR3 here is CASSLPSRDNTDTQYF. For the CDR3, the DNA is TGCGCCAGCAGCTTGCCCTCCCGGGACAACACAGATACGCAGTATTTT.

The chain carries TRBV4-2 and TRBJ1-5; possibly TRBD1 for D (6 bases). V lost 0 bases and J lost 6, with 18 bases in between. CDR1 is LGHNA, CDR2 YNFKEQ, per germline. The CDR3 contains 17 residues. The CDR3 sequence: CASSQDNTGQGSQPQHF. DNA of the CDR3: TGTGCCAGCAGCCAAGACAACACAGGGCAGGGGAGTCAGCCCCAGCATTTT.

The CDR3 nucleotides read TGTGCCAGCAGGGGGGGCGGCCTAGCGGGGGAGAAACGTGGCGGGGAGCTGTTTTTT. The encoded protein is CASRGGGLAGEKRGGELFF. This chain connects TRBV11-2 to TRBJ2-2; 10 bases map to TRBD2. The CDR3 loop spans 19 amino acids. The ends lost 6 bases at V and 7 bases at J; junction bases unmatched: 20. The germline V gene has CDR1 SGHAT and CDR2 FQNNGV.